This record covers a single TCR beta chain. The sample originates from a study of blood T cell repertoires in COVID-19. Looking at the study overall: Sites in the United States, Italy and Spain provided acute and convalescent COVID-19 samples. PBMCs, B-cell-depleted T cells, or T cells were the source of the cDNA or gDNA that made up the material.

Under the authors' procedure: Nucleated cell number was recorded as an estimate derived from reference gene primer amplification. The protocol was immunoSEQ multiplex PCR, while the TCRdb copy is restricted to in-frame clones and leaves out a portion. That table gives V, J and clone size, and the DNA gave D and trimming. This table has under 250,000 clones, approximately 86% appearing once. The CDR3 contains 15 residues. Germline V gene lookup returns CDR1 LGHNA and CDR2 YNFKEQ. V was pared by 2 bases and J by 10 bases, with 15 bases between. V gene TRBV4-2 combines with J gene TRBJ1-6, with a possible D match to TRBD1 (5 bases). The sequenced sample was peripheral blood. The clonotype comes from a woman aged 55 to 70 who had recovered from COVID-19. CDR3 coding DNA: TGTGCCAGCAGCCAACTGGACACATTGAACTCACCCCTCCACTTT. It codes for CASSQLDTLNSPLHF.